This T cell receptor (beta chain) was found in a study of regulatory T cells in long-lasting Graves disease. Indicated time point: newly diagnosed GD, antithyroid drugs for less than 3 months. The TCR library used RNA extracted from PBMCs. EDTA tubes were used for drawing nine milliliters of peripheral blood. There are 15 residues in the CDR3. From germline, CDR1 is SGHAT and CDR2 FQNNGV. The V and J ends lost 3 bases and 2 bases respectively, with 13 bases between them. To make TCR beta libraries, researchers used iRepertoire HTBI primers and Arm-PCR of CDR3 regions. TCRdb itself ran the multiplex PCR reads through MiXCR, one entry per CDR3 protein. The top ten hold roughly a tenth of the sample, which has hundreds of thousands of distinct CDR3 sequences, roughly 14% seen once. The same specimen was also included in a second study, on T cells in Graves' hyperthyroidism and ophthalmopathy.

The chain carries TRBV11-2 and TRBJ1-1; possibly TRBD1 for D (5 bases). This sample comprised peripheral blood mononuclear cells (PBMCs), obtained at new diagnosis, from a patient treated with antithyroid drugs. The sequence was obtained from a young man with Graves disease. CDR3 sequence reads: CASSFRGRDNTEAFF. The CDR3 DNA follows: TGTGCCAGCAGCTTCCGGGGGAGGGACAACACTGAAGCTTTCTTT.